One and the same sample provided the 17 T cell receptor beta chains below, sequenced in a study of control samples from healthy donors and cancer patients. TCRdb's copy holds only in-frame clones and misses some; the assay was immunoSEQ multiplex PCR. Of around 150,000 clones detected, about 94% appear once; the ten largest clones hold about 9.3%. The sequenced sample was blood. Receptors originate from a woman aged 40 to 50 in good health.

The chain has TRBV19 and TRBJ2-1, with 8 bases fitting TRBD2. Per germline, CDR1 LNHDA and CDR2 SQIVND (reference sequence). Unmatched junction bases numbered 14, after V lost 5 bases and J lost 5 bases. The CDR3 extends over 17 amino acids. CDR3 loop: CASSRPPGLGSHNEQFF. The CDR3 DNA is TGTGCCAGTAGTCGACCACCGGGACTAGGGAGCCACAATGAGCAGTTCTTC.

The chain combines TRBV30 with TRBJ2-7; 15 nucleotides line up with TRBD2. Germline V CDR1 and CDR2: GTSNPN, SVGIG (reference sequence). This CDR3 contains 19 residues. The V segment lost 4 bases and the J segment 1 base; nucleotides outside the gene matches: 14. The CDR3 here is CAWNRARTSGRAGSYEQYF. For the CDR3, the DNA is TGTGCCTGGAATAGGGCCAGGACTAGCGGGAGGGCCGGTTCCTACGAGCAGTACTTC.

V gene TRBV30 combines with J gene TRBJ1-5; TRBD1 matches 7 bases. The J segment lost 3 bases and the V segment lost 2 bases, leaving 7 bases of the junction unmatched. The CDR3 is 15 amino acids. Germline-derived CDR1 and CDR2 are GTSNPN and SVGIG (reference sequence). CDR3 region: CAWSTGQAFNQPQHF. CDR3 DNA: TGTGCCTGGAGTACAGGACAGGCTTTCAATCAGCCCCAGCATTTT.

This clone was observed once. The CDR3 nucleotides are TGTGCCAGCAGCTTATATGGGACAGGGGGCTATGGCTACACCTTC. Translated: CASSLYGTGGYGYTF. The V call is TRBV7-2, the J call TRBJ1-2; TRBD1 matches 11 bases. CDR3 length equals 15 residues. V lost 2 bases, J lost 4 bases, and 3 bases stayed unmatched. The germline V gene encodes CDR1 SGHTA and CDR2 FQGNSA.

The chain combines TRBV11-2 with TRBJ2-7; 12 bases align to TRBD2. Germline assignment: CDR1 SGHAT and CDR2 FQNNGV. The CDR3 runs 16 residues. Trimming cost V 5 bases and J 0 bases; bases outside gene matches: 5. CDR3 in DNA: TGTGCCAGCAGCGCAGAACTAGCGGGAGGCTCCTACGAGCAGTACTTC. Translating it yields CASSAELAGGSYEQYF.

The chain joins TRBV27 to TRBJ1-5; TRBD1 is a possible D gene (6 bases). The CDR3 covers 15 residues. Between the trimmed V and J ends, which lost 2 bases and 2 bases, there was a span of 10 bases. Germline-derived CDR1 and CDR2 are MNHEY and SMNVEV (reference sequence). The CDR3 reads CASSLGRGGNQPQHF. CDR3 sequence (DNA): TGTGCCAGCAGTTTAGGGAGGGGGGGCAATCAGCCCCAGCATTTT.

This chain joins TRBV19 and TRBJ1-1, with D unresolved. Germline assignment: CDR1 LNHDA and CDR2 SQIVND (reference sequence). V gave up 2 bases and J gave up 4 bases, with 5 bases separating them. The CDR3 totals 12 residues. The CDR3 bases are TGTGCCAGTAGTATACAACCCACTGAAGCTTTCTTT. As protein: CASSIQPTEAFF.

The chain has TRBV6-4 and TRBJ1-2; 8 nucleotides match TRBD1. Trimming cost V 0 bases and J 5 bases; bases outside gene matches: 5. Germline CDR1 is MRHNA and CDR2 is SNTAGT. The CDR3 is made up of 15 amino acids. CDR3 loop: CASSDSGRGPYGYTF. CDR3 in DNA: TGTGCCAGCAGTGACTCCGGCAGGGGGCCGTATGGCTACACCTTC.

The chain recombines TRBV11-2 with TRBJ2-7, with TRBD2 matching 10 bases. This CDR3 has 16 residues. Germline trimming cut 3 bases from V and 0 bases from J; bases unmatched to any gene: 5. The germline gives CDR1 SGHAT, CDR2 FQNNGV. Written as DNA, the CDR3 is TGTGCCAGCAGCTTCGGACTAGCGGCACCCTCCTACGAGCAGTACTTC. Its translation: CASSFGLAAPSYEQYF. The full variable domain, rest sourced from reference TRBV11-2 and TRBJ2-7, is EAGVAQSPRYKIIEKRQSVAFWCNPISGHATLYWYQQILGQGPKLLIQFQNNGVVDDSQLPKDRFSAERLKGVDSTLKIQPAKLEDSAVYLCASSFGLAAPSYEQYFGPGTRLTVT.

The chain is built from TRBV5-4 and TRBJ1-1; D gene unclear. The CDR3 loop spans 12 amino acids. Germline V CDR1 and CDR2: SGHNT, YYREEE (reference sequence). Trimming removed 1 base at V and 7 bases at J, with 8 bases between. The CDR3 spells CASSLKKSEAFF. The CDR3 nucleotides read TGTGCCAGCAGCTTGAAGAAAAGTGAAGCTTTCTTT.

The CDR3 is CASSLTSRGGSPLHF. The CDR3 bases are TGTGCCAGCAGCTTAACGTCCAGGGGGGGTTCACCCCTCCACTTT. This chain connects TRBV7-3 to TRBJ1-6; TRBD1 agrees at 7 bases. This CDR3 is built from 15 residues. Germline trimming cut 0 bases from V and 9 bases from J; bases unmatched to any gene: 5. Germline CDR1 is SGHTA and CDR2 is FQGTGA.

The DNA of the CDR3 is TGTGCCAGCAGTTCCGGGGGTTGGACTCAGAACACCGGGGAGCTGTTTTTT. Protein product: CASSSGGWTQNTGELFF. The chain has TRBV6-2 or TRBV6-3 and TRBJ2-2; TRBD2 is a possible D gene (6 bases). Per the germline V gene, CDR1 is MNHEY and CDR2 is SVGEGT. This CDR3 has 17 amino acids. With 4 bases removed from V and 1 base from J, the gap between germline ends came to 16 bases.

The chain joins TRBV4-3 to TRBJ2-7; D might be TRBD1 or TRBD2, each matching 5 bases. This CDR3 is 15 amino acids long. Germline CDR1 LGHNA, CDR2 YSLEER. The V end was cut by 1 base, the J end by 0 bases, with 10 bases between. The CDR3 loop is CASSQGGRNSYEQYF. CDR3 nucleotide sequence: TGCGCCAGCAGCCAAGGGGGACGGAACTCCTACGAGCAGTACTTC.

This rearrangement joins TRBV6-5 to TRBJ1-2; tentatively, D is TRBD1 (5 bases). The V end lost 0 bases, the J end lost 7 bases, and 12 bases lay between the germline ends. The CDR3 consists of 14 residues. Germline V CDR1 and CDR2: MNHEY, SVGAGI. The CDR3 here is CASSYSGRAGGYTF. The CDR3, as DNA: TGTGCCAGCAGTTACTCGGGCAGGGCCGGTGGCTACACCTTC.

V is TRBV9 and J is TRBJ1-1; D is unresolved. This CDR3 has 15 amino acids. The V gene lost 5 bases and the J gene lost 1 base, with 15 bases spanning the gap. Germline CDR1 and CDR2: SGDLS and YYNGEE. The CDR3 spells CASSGIGITNTEAFF. Here the CDR3 DNA reads TGTGCCAGCAGTGGAATAGGGATAACGAACACTGAAGCTTTCTTT.

This chain connects TRBV11-2 to TRBJ1-1; D is unclear. This CDR3 is 15 amino acids long. Trimming took 2 bases from V and 1 from J, leaving 11 bases between them. The germline CDR1 and CDR2 sequences are SGHAT and FQNNGV. The CDR3 protein is CASSLSLRENTEAFF. The CDR3 DNA is TGTGCCAGCAGCTTATCACTAAGGGAGAACACTGAAGCTTTCTTT.

This clone came up once. V and J are TRBV11-2 and TRBJ2-1, with no clear D. CDR1 and CDR2 (germline): SGHAT, FQNNGV. The CDR3 is made up of 18 amino acids. The V end lost 4 bases, the J end lost 1 base, and 20 bases lay between the germline ends. The CDR3 nucleotides are TGTGCCAGCAGCTCCCTGCAGGCGGCACTTAGGTCCTACAATGAGCAGTTCTTC. Translating gives CASSSLQAALRSYNEQFF.